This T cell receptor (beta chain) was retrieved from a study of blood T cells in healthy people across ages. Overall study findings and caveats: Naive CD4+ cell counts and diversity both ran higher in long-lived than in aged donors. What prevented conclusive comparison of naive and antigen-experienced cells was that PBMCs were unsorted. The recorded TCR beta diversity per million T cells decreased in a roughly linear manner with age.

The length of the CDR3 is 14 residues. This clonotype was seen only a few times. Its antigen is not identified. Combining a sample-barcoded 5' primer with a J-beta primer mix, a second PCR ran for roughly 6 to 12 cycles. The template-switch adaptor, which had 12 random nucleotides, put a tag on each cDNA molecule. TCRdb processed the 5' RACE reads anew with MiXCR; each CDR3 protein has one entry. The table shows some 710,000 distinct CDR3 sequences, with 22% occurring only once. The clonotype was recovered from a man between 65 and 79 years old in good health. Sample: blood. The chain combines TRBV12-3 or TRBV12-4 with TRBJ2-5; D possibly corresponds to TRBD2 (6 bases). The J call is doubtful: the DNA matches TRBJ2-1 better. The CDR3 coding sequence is TGTGCCAGTAGCTGGAGGGCCAGTATCAATGAGCAGTTCTTC. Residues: CASSWRASINEQFF.